This TCR beta chain was retrieved from a study of blood T cell repertoires in COVID-19. Across the study: There were acute and convalescent COVID-19 samples, and they came from the United States, Italy and Spain. PBMCs, B-cell-depleted T cells, or T cells were the source of the cDNA or gDNA that made up the material.

Per the original methods: Reference gene primers were amplified, and this amplification served to estimate nucleated cell counts. Measured with immunoSEQ multiplex PCR; TCRdb has only the in-frame clones, and not every one. That table is the source of V, J and clone size, and D and trimming were worked out from the DNA. Found here are around 280,000 clones, 70% to 90% of them singletons; the top ten hold around 2.1%. The germline CDR1 and CDR2 sequences are LNHDA and SQIVND (reference sequence). The V gene lost 1 base and the J gene lost 2 bases, with 10 bases spanning the gap. CDR3 length equals 15 residues. This clone came up once.

The specimen was peripheral blood. The chain uses TRBV19 and TRBJ2-3; weak D call: TRBD2 (6 bases). The source of this sequence is a woman aged 25 to 39 who had recovered from COVID-19. CDR3 sequence: CASSIVAAPTDTQYF. The CDR3 DNA reads TGTGCCAGTAGTATAGTAGCGGCCCCCACAGATACGCAGTATTTT.